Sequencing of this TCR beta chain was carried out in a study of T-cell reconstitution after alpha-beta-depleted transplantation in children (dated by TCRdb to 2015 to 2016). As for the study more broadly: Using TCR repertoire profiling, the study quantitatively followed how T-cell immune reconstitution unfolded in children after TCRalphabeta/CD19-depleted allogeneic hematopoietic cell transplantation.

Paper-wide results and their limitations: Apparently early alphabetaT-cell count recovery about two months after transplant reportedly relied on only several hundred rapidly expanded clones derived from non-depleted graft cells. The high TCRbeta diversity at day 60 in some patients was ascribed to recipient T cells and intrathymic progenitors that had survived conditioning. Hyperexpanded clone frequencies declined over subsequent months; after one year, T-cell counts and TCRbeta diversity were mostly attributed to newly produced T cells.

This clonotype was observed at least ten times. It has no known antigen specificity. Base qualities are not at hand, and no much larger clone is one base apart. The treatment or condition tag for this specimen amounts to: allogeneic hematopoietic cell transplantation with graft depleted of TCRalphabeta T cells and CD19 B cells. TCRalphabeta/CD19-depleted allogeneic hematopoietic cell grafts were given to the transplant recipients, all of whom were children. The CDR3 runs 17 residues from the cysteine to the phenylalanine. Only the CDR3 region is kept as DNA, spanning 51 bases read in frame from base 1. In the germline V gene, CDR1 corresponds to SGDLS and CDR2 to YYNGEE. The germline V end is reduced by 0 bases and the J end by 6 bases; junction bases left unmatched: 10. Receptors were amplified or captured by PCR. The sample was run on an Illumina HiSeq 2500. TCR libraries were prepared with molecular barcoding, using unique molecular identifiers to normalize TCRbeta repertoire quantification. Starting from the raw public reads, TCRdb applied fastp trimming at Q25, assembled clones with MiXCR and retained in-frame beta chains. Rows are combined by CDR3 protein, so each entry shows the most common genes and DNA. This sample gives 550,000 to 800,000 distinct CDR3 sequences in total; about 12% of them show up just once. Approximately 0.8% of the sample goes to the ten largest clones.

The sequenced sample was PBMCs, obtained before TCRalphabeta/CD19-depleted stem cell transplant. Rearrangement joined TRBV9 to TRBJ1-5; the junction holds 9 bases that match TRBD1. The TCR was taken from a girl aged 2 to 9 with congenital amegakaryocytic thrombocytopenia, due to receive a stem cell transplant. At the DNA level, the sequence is TGTGCCAGCAGCGTAGCCCCCCCACAGGGGGCAAGTCAGCCCCAGCATTTT. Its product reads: CASSVAPPQGASQPQHF.